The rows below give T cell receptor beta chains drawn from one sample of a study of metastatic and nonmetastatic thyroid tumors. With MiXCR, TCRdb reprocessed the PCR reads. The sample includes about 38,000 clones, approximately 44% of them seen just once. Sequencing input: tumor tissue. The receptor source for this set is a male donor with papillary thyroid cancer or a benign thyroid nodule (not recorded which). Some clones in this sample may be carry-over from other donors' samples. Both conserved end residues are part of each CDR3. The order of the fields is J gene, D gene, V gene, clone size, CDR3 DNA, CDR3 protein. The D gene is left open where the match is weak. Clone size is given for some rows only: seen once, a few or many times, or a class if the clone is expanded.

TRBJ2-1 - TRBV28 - TGTGCCAGCAGTTTCTCCCCCGGACCTCACGGAGGGTACAATGAGCAGTTCTTC CASSFSPGPHGGYNEQFF
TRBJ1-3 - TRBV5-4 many TGTGCCAGCAGAGGAAACACCATATATTTT CASRGNTIYF
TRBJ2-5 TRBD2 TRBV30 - TGTGCCTGGAGTGTACTCGCGGGGGACCAAGAGACCCAGTACTTC CAWSVLAGDQETQYF
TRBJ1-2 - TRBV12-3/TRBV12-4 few TGTGCCAGCAGCCTCAGGGAGCGTGGCTACACCTTC CASSLRERGYTF
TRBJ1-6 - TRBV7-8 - TGTGCCAGCAGCCTCGAGCGCCCCTTACCCCTCCACTTT CASSLERPLPLHF
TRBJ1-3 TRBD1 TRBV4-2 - TGTGCCAGCAGCACGGTGTCCGGGACAGGGGTTATCGGAAACACCATATATTTT CASSTVSGTGVIGNTIYF
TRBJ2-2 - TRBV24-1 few TGTGCCACCCTCGATCCCACCGGGGAGCTGTTTTTT CATLDPTGELFF
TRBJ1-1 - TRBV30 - TGTGCCTGGAGTGTACTGGGGTATGAAGCTTTCTTT CAWSVLGYEAFF
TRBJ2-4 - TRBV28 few TGTGCCAGCAGTTTACGGGCGAGGCAGGGTTTAGCCAAAAACATTCAGTACTTC CASSLRARQGLAKNIQYF
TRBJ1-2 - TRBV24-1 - TGTGCCACCAGTGATGGGTCCCCCCAGGGGTTGGGATATGGCTACACCTTC CATSDGSPQGLGYGYTF
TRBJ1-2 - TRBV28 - TGTGCCAGCAGTGACGGATATGGCTACACCTTC CASSDGYGYTF
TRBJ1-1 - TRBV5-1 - TGCGCCAGCAGCCACGGAGGGAGCGGGCGGACTGAAGCTTTCTTT CASSHGGSGRTEAFF
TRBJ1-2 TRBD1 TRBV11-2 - TGTGCCAGCAGCCTCACTCGACAGGGGAAGTATGGCTACACCTTC CASSLTRQGKYGYTF
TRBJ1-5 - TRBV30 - TGTGCCTGGAGTAGTCTTAGCAATCAGCCCCAGCATTTT CAWSSLSNQPQHF
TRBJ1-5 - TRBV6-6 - TGTGCCAGCAGTTACTCGGGGAGCAATCAGCCCCAGCATTTT CASSYSGSNQPQHF
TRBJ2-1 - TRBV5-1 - TGCGCCAGCAGCTTGGCGGGAGAGCGGTACAATGAGCAGTTCTTC CASSLAGERYNEQFF
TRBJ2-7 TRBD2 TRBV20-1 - TGCAGTGCTAGAGATAGGGAGGGGCGTGAGCAGTACTTC CSARDREGREQYF
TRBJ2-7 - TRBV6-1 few TGTGCCAGCAGTGGGGGCACAAGCTACGAGCAGTACTTC CASSGGTSYEQYF
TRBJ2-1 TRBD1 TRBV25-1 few TGTGCCAGCAGTGTAACACCGGGACAGGGTATCCATGAGCAGTTCTTC CASSVTPGQGIHEQFF
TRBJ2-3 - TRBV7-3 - TGTGCCAGCAGCTTAACGTTGGTCGGATCTACACTCCGAGATACGCAGTATTTT CASSLTLVGSTLRDTQYF
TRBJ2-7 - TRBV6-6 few TGTGCCAGCAGTTACTTTACTGCTCCCTCCTACGAGCAGTACTTC CASSYFTAPSYEQYF
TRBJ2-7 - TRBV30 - TGTGCCTCGAGCCGGGACCATCTAATAGGCGAGCAGTACTTC CASSRDHLIGEQYF
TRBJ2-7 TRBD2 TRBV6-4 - TGTGCCAGCAGTAAGGGACTAGCGGATTCCTACGAGCAGTACTTC CASSKGLADSYEQYF
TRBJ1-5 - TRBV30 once TGTGCCTGGAGTCATCCAAATCAGCCCCAGCATTTT CAWSHPNQPQHF
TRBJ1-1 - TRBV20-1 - TGCAGTGCTAGCGCGGGACGGATAATGAACACTGAAGCTTTCTTT CSASAGRIMNTEAFF
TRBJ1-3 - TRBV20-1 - TGCAGTGCTAGAGTTTTGACCGATGGAAACACCATATATTTT CSARVLTDGNTIYF
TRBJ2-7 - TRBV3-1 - TGTGCCAGCAGCCAAGCTAGCGCCAACTTCTACGAGCAGTACTTC CASSQASANFYEQYF
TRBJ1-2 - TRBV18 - TGTGCCAGCTCACCTAGTGTCCTCCTCCTAATCTCCCCTGGGGATGGCTACACCTTC CASSPSVLLLISPGDGYTF
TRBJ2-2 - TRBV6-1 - TGTGCCAGCAGCCGCAAGACTAGCGGGGAGCTGTTTTTT CASSRKTSGELFF
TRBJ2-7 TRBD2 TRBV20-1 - TGCAGTGCTAGCGGGCGGGAGGAGTACGAGCAGTACTTC CSASGREEYEQYF
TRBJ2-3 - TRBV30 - TGTGCCTGGAGTGTAGGCGGTTTAGGGGATACGCAGTATTTT CAWSVGGLGDTQYF
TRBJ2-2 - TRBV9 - TGTGCCAGCAGCGTAGCTACCGGGGAGCTGTTTTTT CASSVATGELFF
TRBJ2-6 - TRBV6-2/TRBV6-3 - TGTGCCAGCAGTTACTATGCCTCTGGGGCCAACGTCCTGACTTTC CASSYYASGANVLTF
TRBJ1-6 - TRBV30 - TGTGCCTGGAGTGTAACAGGAACAGAAAGCTCACCCCTCCACTTT CAWSVTGTESSPLHF
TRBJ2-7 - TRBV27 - TGTGCCAGCAGCTTTACGGGATTTCAGGAGCAGTACTTC CASSFTGFQEQYF
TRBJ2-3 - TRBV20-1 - TGCAGTGCTAGACGTAGTAGCACAGATACGCAGTATTTT CSARRSSTDTQYF
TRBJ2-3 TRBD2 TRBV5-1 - TGCGCCAGCAGCTTGAACCTAGCGGGAACTATAACAGATACGCAGTATTTT CASSLNLAGTITDTQYF
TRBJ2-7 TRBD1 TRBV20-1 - TGCAGTGCTACTGGACAGGGAGAAGCCTACGAGCAGTACTTC CSATGQGEAYEQYF
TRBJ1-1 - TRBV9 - TGTGCCAGCAGCGTAGGTAGGATGAACACTGAAGCTTTCTTT CASSVGRMNTEAFF
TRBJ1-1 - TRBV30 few TGTGCCTGGAGTGTGGGCACGGGCACTGAAGCTTTCTTT CAWSVGTGTEAFF
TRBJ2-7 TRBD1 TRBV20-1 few TGCAGTGCTCCCGGGACAGGAGGCTCCTACGAGCAGTACTTC CSAPGTGGSYEQYF
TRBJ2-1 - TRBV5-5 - TGTGCCAGCAGCTGTGGGAATGAGCAGTTCTTC CASSCGNEQFF
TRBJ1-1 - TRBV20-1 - TGCAGTGCTAGAGATCTTCTCATGGGTCGGGGACACATGAACACTGAAGCTTTCTTT CSARDLLMGRGHMNTEAFF
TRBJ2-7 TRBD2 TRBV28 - TGTGCCACCCTCGGGGGGGGGACGTACTCCTACGAGCAGTACTTC CATLGGGTYSYEQYF
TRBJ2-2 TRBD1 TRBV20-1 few TGCAGTGCTAGAGATCGGGCGACAGGGTCTGCCGGGGAGCTGTTTTTT CSARDRATGSAGELFF
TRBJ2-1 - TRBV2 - TGTGCCAGCAGTGAAGATTGGCCCAAAGTAGGTGAGCAGTTCTTC CASSEDWPKVGEQFF
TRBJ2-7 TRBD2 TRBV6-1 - TGTGCCAGCAGTGATTGGGGGGGCCCTAGCGGGGGTAACTACGAGCAGTACTTC CASSDWGGPSGGNYEQYF
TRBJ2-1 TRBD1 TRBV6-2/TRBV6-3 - TGTGCCAGCAGTTACGGACAGGGTTTGTACAATGAGCAGTTCTTC CASSYGQGLYNEQFF
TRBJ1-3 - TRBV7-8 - TGTGCCAGCAGTCAGGACAGCGGGTCTGGAAACACCATATATTTT CASSQDSGSGNTIYF
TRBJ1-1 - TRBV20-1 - TGCAGTGCTAGAGATGGCCGGAACACTGAAGCTTTCTTT CSARDGRNTEAFF
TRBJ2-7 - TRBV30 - TGTGCCTGGAACGGGGCAACCTACGAGCAGTACTTC CAWNGATYEQYF
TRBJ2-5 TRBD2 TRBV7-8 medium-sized TGTGCCAGCAGCTTAGGAACTAGCGGGAGGGCTCGGGGAGAGACCCAGTACTTC CASSLGTSGRARGETQYF
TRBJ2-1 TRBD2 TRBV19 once TGTGCCAGTAGTATAGATAGTGCGGGAGGGCCGAGGAATGAGCAGTTCTTC CASSIDSAGGPRNEQFF
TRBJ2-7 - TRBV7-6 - TGTGCCAGCAGCTTAGAGATTGGGCTCCTCCAGTACTTC CASSLEIGLLQYF
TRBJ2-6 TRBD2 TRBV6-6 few TGTGCCAGCAGTTACTCGACTAGCAGCTCTGGGGCCAACGTCCTGACTTTC CASSYSTSSSGANVLTF